This T cell receptor (beta chain) was profiled in a study of siplizumab effects on memory and regulatory T cells. The germline CDR1 and CDR2 sequences are SGHNT and YYREEE (reference sequence). V shed 6 bases and J 2 bases; nucleotides not matched to a gene: 10. CDR3 length: 15 residues. Produced via immunoSEQ multiplex PCR; TCRdb's table is partial and in-frame only. Of fewer than 45,000 clones in the sample, roughly 90% are singletons; the top ten hold approximately 0.25%. Sequencing used naive CD4+ T cells sorted from blood. The rearrangement joins TRBV5-4 to TRBJ1-2; 7 nucleotides line up with TRBD1. The sequence derives from a human donor in good health. The CDR3 bases are TGTGCCAGCACTACTAGCGGACAGGCAAACTATGGCTACACCTTC. Encoded protein: CASTTSGQANYGYTF.